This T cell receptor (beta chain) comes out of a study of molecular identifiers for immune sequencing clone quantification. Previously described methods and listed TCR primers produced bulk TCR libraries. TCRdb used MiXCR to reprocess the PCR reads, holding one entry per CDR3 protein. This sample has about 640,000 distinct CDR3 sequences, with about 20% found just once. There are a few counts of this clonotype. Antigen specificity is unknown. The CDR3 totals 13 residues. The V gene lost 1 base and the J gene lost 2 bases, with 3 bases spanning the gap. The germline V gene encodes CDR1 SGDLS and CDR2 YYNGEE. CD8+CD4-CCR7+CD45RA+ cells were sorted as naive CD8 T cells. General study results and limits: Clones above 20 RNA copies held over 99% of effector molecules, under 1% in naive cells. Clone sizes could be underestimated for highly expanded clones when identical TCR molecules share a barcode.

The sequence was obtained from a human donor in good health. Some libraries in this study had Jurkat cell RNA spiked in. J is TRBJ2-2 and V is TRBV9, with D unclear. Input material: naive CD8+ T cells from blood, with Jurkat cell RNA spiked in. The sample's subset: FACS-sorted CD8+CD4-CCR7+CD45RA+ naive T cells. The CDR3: CASSVINTGELFF. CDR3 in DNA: TGTGCCAGCAGCGTAATTAACACCGGGGAGCTGTTTTTT.